What follows are 10 T cell receptor beta chains derived from one specimen sequenced in a study of technical replicates of blood from four donors. Generated by immunoSEQ multiplex PCR, the TCRdb table keeps only in-frame clones and is missing some. The repertoire includes tens of thousands of clones, 80% to 90% of them detected once, and approximately 5% sits in the top ten. The sequenced material came from PBMCs. These receptors were obtained from a human donor in good health. Some clones in this sample may be carry-over from other donors' samples.

V and J are TRBV4-3 and TRBJ2-2; 8 bases fit TRBD1. In germline, CDR1 is LGHNA, CDR2 YSLEER. The CDR3 covers 17 residues. The trim removed 1 base at V and 4 bases at J, leaving 8 bases unmatched. CDR3 sequence (DNA): TGCGCCAGCAGCCAAGCGAGAGGACAGGGAGGCACCGGGGAGCTGTTTTTT. Residues: CASSQARGQGGTGELFF.

V usage is TRBV18 and J usage is TRBJ1-2; tentative D call: TRBD1 (6 bases). Germline CDR1 and CDR2: KGHSH and LQKENI. Trimming removed 2 bases at V and 8 bases at J, with 21 bases between. This CDR3 is 16 amino acids long. In DNA form, the CDR3 reads TGTGCCAGCTCACCAACCCTGACAGCGGGGGCTGGGGGCTACACCTTC. It encodes CASSPTLTAGAGGYTF. Using reference TRBV18 and TRBJ1-2 for the parts outside the CDR3, the full variable domain is NAGVMQNPRHLVRRRGQEARLRCSPMKGHSHVYWYRQLPEEGLKFMVYLQKENIIDESGMPKERFSAEFPKEGPSILRIQQVVRGDSAAYFCASSPTLTAGAGGYTFGSGTRLTVV.

The chain employs TRBV10-3 and TRBJ2-7; 10 nucleotides line up with TRBD1. The V segment lost 3 bases and the J segment 5 bases; nucleotides outside the gene matches: 7. Germline lookup yields CDR1 ENHRY and CDR2 SYGVKD. The CDR3 covers 15 residues. CDR3 sequence reads: CAISEPGQGIDEQYF. The CDR3 DNA follows: TGTGCCATCAGTGAACCGGGACAGGGGATCGACGAGCAGTACTTC.

The rearrangement joins TRBV7-2 to TRBJ2-2; 9 nucleotides match TRBD2. This CDR3 has 16 amino acids. V lost 5 bases and J lost 0; bases outside the gene matches: 4. Germline CDR1 and CDR2: SGHTA and FQGNSA. For the CDR3, the DNA is TGTGCCAGCAGCCCCTTAGCGGGAGCGAACACCGGGGAGCTGTTTTTT. The encoded protein is CASSPLAGANTGELFF.

The CDR3 DNA is TGTGCCAGCAGCTTTGAGGCGGGAGACCAAGAGACCCAGTACTTC. Residues: CASSFEAGDQETQYF. The genes are TRBV5-4 and TRBJ2-5; TRBD2 agrees at 7 bases. Per the germline V gene, CDR1 is SGHNT and CDR2 is YYREEE (reference sequence). The CDR3 is 15 residues long. The J segment lost 0 bases and the V segment lost 2 bases, leaving 4 bases of the junction unmatched.

V usage is TRBV7-9 and J usage is TRBJ2-1; 9 bases agree with TRBD1. Per the germline V gene, CDR1 is SEHNR and CDR2 is FQNEAQ (reference sequence). With 5 bases clipped from V and 9 bases from J, the junction kept 8 bases outside the gene matches. This CDR3 region has 14 residues. The CDR3 spells CASSPQGAVSEQFF. The CDR3 nucleotides are TGTGCCAGCAGCCCACAGGGGGCGGTTAGTGAGCAGTTCTTC. The complete variable domain, with remaining parts taken from reference TRBV7-9 and TRBJ2-1, reads DTGVSQNPRHKITKRGQNVTFRCDPISEHNRLYWYRQTLGQGPEFLTYFQNEAQLEKSRLLSDRFSAERPKGSFSTLEIQRTEQGDSAMYLCASSPQGAVSEQFFGPGTRLTVL.

V is TRBV5-1 and J is TRBJ2-7; 10 nucleotides match TRBD1. The length of the CDR3 is 14 residues. The germline V gene encodes CDR1 SGHRS and CDR2 YFSETQ. V was pared by 4 bases and J by 5 bases, with 6 bases of the junction left unmatched. The CDR3 DNA reads as TGCGCCAGCAGCAAGGACAGGGGGGGGAACGAGCAGTACTTC. Its protein product is CASSKDRGGNEQYF.

The chain uses TRBV9 and TRBJ2-7; 13 nucleotides line up with TRBD2. The CDR3 covers 16 residues. J was trimmed by 6 bases and V by 4 bases; bases with no gene match: 10. From germline, CDR1 is SGDLS and CDR2 YYNGEE. CDR3 sequence: CASSPLAGGPSGEQYF. The CDR3 DNA reads TGTGCCAGCAGCCCACTAGCGGGAGGGCCATCGGGCGAGCAGTACTTC.

The V and J genes are TRBV29-1 and TRBJ2-7; possibly TRBD1 for D (5 bases). This CDR3 has 11 amino acids. CDR1 SQVTM and CDR2 ANQGSEA come from the germline V gene. The ends were cut back, 7 bases at V and 3 bases at J, with 10 bases in the middle. This CDR3 reads CSGIQDYEQYF. In nucleotides, the CDR3 is TGCAGCGGTATACAGGACTACGAGCAGTACTTC.

CDR3 sequence reads: CASMRDRGLIHEQFF. CDR3 DNA: TGTGCCAGCATGCGTGACAGGGGGCTTATCCATGAGCAGTTCTTC. The rearrangement joins TRBV6-5 to TRBJ2-1; TRBD1 matches 10 bases. The J segment lost 8 bases and the V segment lost 7 bases, leaving 11 bases of the junction unmatched. Germline V gives CDR1 MNHEY, CDR2 SVGAGI. This CDR3 contains 15 residues.